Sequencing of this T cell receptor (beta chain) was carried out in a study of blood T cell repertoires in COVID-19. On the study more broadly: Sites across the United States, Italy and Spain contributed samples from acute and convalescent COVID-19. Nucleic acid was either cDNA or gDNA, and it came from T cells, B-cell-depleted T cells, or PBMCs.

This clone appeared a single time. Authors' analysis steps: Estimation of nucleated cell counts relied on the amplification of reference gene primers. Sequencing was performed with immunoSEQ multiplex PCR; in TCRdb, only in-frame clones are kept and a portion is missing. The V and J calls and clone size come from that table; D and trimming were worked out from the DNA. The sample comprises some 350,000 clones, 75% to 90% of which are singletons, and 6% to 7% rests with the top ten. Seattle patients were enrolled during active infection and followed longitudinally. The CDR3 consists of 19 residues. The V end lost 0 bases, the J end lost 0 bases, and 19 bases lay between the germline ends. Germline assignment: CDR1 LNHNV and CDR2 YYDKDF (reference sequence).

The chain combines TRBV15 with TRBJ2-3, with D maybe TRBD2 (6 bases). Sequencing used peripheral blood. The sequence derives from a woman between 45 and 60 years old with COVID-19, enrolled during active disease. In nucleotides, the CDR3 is TGTGCCACCAGCAGAGACCTGTCTAACGTTGGAGGGAGCACAGATACGCAGTATTTT. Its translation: CATSRDLSNVGGSTDTQYF. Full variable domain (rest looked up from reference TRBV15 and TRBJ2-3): DAMVIQNPRYQVTQFGKPVTLSCSQTLNHNVMYWYQQKSSQAPKLLFHYYDKDFNNEADTPDNFQSRRPNTSFCFLDIRSPGLGDTAMYLCATSRDLSNVGGSTDTQYFGPGTRLTVL.